Sequencing of this T cell receptor (beta chain) was carried out in a study of blood T cell repertoires in COVID-19. Overall study context: COVID-19 samples collected from the United States, Italy and Spain covered acute and convalescent phases.

Under the authors' procedure: Nucleated cell number was recorded as an estimate derived from reference gene primer amplification. Assay used: immunoSEQ multiplex PCR; TCRdb lists only in-frame clones, some missing. V and J calls and clone size are as listed in that table; D and trimming were resolved from the DNA. The table lists 60,000 to 80,000 clones, approximately 92% of them singletons. The CDR3 length is 15 residues. Trimming removed 2 bases from V and 4 bases from J; junction bases left unmatched: 3. Germline CDR1 and CDR2: ENHRY and SYGVKD. This receptor was obtained from a human donor in a cohort sampled during active COVID-19. Sequences were obtained from peripheral blood. The chain uses TRBV10-3 and TRBJ2-1; 9 bases align to TRBD2. The CDR3 region is CAISELAGPYNEQFF. The CDR3 DNA reads TGTGCCATCAGTGAGCTAGCGGGGCCTTACAATGAGCAGTTCTTC.